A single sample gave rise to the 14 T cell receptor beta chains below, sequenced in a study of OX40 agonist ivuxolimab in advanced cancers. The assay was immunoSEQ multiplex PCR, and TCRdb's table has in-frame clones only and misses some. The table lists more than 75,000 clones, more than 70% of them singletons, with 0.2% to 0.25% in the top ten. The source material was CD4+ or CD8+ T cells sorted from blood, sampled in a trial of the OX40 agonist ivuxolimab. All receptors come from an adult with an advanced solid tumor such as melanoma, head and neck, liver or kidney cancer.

CDR3 residues: CASSRQGAPTEAFF. CDR3 DNA sequence: TGCGCCAGCAGCCGACAGGGGGCTCCTACTGAAGCTTTCTTT. The V and J genes are TRBV4-1 and TRBJ1-1; 10 bases fit TRBD1. CDR3 length: 14 residues. Germline values: CDR1 MGHRA, CDR2 YSYEKL. V lost 4 bases to trimming and J lost 5 bases; unmatched junction nucleotides: 4.

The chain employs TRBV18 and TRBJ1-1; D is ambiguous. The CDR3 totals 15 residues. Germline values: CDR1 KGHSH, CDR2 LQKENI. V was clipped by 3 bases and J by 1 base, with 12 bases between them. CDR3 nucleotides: TGTGCCAGCTCACCCCCGGGCAGGTCGAACACTGAAGCTTTCTTT. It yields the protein CASSPPGRSNTEAFF.

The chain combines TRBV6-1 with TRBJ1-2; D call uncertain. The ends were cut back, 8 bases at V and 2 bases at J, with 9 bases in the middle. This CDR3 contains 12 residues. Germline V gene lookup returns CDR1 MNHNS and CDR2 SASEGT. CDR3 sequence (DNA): TGTGCCAGCTTGGGCCCCAACTATGGCTACACCTTC. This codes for CASLGPNYGYTF.

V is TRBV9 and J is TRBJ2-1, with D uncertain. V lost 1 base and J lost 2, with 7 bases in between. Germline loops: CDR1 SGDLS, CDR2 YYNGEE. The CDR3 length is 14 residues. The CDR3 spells CASSVKGTYNEQFF. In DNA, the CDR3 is TGTGCCAGCAGCGTAAAGGGAACCTACAATGAGCAGTTCTTC.

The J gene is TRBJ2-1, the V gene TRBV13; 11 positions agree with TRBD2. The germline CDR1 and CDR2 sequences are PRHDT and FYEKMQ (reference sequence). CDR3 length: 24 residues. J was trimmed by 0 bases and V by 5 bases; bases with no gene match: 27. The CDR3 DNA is TGTGCCAGCAGCGCGGGATTCGGGACTAGCGGAATATCATCCTCCGGAAGCTCCTACAATGAGCAGTTCTTC. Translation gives CASSAGFGTSGISSSGSSYNEQFF.

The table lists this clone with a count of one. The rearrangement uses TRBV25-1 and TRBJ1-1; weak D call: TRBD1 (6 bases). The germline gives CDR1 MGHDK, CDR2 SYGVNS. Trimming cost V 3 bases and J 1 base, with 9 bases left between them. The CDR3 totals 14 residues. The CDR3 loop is CASSDDRKNTEAFF. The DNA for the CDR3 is TGTGCCAGCAGTGACGACAGGAAGAACACTGAAGCTTTCTTT.

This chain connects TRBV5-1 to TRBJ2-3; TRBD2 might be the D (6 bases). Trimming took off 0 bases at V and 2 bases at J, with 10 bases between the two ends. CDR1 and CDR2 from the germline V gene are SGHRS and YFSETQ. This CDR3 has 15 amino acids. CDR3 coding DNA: TGCGCCAGCAGCTTGGAAGCGGGTTCCACAGATACGCAGTATTTT. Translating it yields CASSLEAGSTDTQYF.

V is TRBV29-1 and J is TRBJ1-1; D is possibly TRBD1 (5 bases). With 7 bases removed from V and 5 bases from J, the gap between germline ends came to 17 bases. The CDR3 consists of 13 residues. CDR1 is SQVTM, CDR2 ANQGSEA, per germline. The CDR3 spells CSAHTLQDTEAFF. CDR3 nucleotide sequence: TGCAGCGCTCACACCCTACAGGATACTGAAGCTTTCTTT.

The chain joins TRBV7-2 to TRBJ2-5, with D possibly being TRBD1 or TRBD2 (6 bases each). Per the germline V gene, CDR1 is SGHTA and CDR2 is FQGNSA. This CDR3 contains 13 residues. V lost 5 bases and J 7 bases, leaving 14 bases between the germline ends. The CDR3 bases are TGTGCCAGCAGCCTGGACGGAGGGGGGACCCAGTACTTC. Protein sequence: CASSLDGGGTQYF.

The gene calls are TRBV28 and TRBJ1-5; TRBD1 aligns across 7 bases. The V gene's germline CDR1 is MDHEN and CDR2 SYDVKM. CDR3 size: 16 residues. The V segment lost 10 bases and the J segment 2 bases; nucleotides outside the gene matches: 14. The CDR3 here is CATTPTRRGGNQPQHF. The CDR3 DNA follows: TGTGCCACCACCCCAACCCGCAGGGGGGGCAATCAGCCCCAGCATTTT.

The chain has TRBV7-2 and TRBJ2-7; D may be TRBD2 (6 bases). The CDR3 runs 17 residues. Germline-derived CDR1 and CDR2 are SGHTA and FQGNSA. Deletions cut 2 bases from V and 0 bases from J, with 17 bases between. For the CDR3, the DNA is TGTGCCAGCAGCTTATCTCCCCCATTCGGGGGCTCCTACGAGCAGTACTTC. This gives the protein CASSLSPPFGGSYEQYF.

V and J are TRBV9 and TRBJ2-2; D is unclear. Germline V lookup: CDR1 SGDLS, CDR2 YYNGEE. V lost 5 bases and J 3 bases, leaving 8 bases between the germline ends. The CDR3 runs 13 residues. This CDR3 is CASRIGYTGELFF. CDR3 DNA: TGTGCCAGCAGGATAGGCTACACCGGGGAGCTGTTTTTT.

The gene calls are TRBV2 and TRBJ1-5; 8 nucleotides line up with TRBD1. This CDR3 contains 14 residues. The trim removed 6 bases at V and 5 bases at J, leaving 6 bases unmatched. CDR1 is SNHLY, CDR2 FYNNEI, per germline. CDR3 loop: CASSLGQGYQPQHF. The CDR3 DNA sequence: TGTGCCAGCAGCTTAGGACAGGGCTATCAGCCCCAGCATTTT.

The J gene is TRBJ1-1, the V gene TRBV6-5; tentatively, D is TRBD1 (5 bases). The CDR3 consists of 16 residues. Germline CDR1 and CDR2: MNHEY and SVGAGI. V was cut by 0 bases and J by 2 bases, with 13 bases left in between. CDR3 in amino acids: CASSYSRGPPNTEAFF. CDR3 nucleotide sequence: TGTGCCAGCAGTTACTCTAGGGGCCCACCCAACACTGAAGCTTTCTTT.